This TCR beta chain originates from a study of cytomegalovirus exposure and HLA in healthy donors (dated by TCRdb to between 2016 and 2019). Some background on the complete study: According to a later analysis, the 120 or so validation repertoires were produced on the same platform as the 666 repertoires of the first cohort. The study aimed to test whether signatures of past pathogen exposure could be identified by cataloging public T cell receptors. Besides the first cohort of roughly 660 subjects, a separate validation cohort made up of 120 different subjects was used. High-throughput TCR immunosequencing, statistical association of individual TCRs with disease status, and machine learning were combined to predict cytomegalovirus infection status. Study-wide findings and limitations: While some public TCRs were present in many individuals, most TCR sequences turned up only very rarely across donors. In vitro tests confirmed that a few of the cytomegalovirus-associated TCR beta chains recognize cytomegalovirus antigens. Cytomegalovirus status was reported to be diagnosed by the classifier with high specificity and sensitivity in both the original and validation cohorts. According to the authors, the approach could potentially be generalized to other disease states and immunological phenotypes. A later analysis lacked HLA typing for the validation cohort, so it scored co-occurrence in that cohort across all 120 or so repertoires. In the study, some 160 TCR beta chains were listed as associated with cytomegalovirus. Of the cluster scores, 85% to 95% were above 0 in a later analysis, which found that TCRs clustered in the first cohort also tended to co-occur in the 120 validation repertoires.

As for this clone: There is no known antigen for this receptor. No per-base quality is available; no much larger clone lies one base away.

The CDR3 runs 13 residues from the cysteine to the phenylalanine. Of the read, only the CDR3 DNA is kept; its 39 bases are in frame from base 1. The germline V gene sets CDR1 to SGHTA and CDR2 to FQGNSA. Cut back by 8 bases and 0 bases, the V and J ends lie 9 bases apart. Libraries were made using the immunoSEQ multiplex PCR assay. The study's own analysis went as follows. A statistical classification framework was built for diagnosing cytomegalovirus status from the catalog of TCR beta chain sequences. TCRdb took over this immuneACCESS table, retaining in-frame rearrangements with V and J assigned. Such tables are incomplete; in checked studies, under half of the missing clones stem from an unresolved V gene, and the remainder is unexplained. V and J calls and clone size follow that table, whereas D and trimming were derived from the DNA. The sample data list 150,000 to 200,000 clones, and about 82% of these were observed just once. Clones ranked in the top ten supply around 2% of the sample.

The donors belonged to the validation cohort of around 110 subjects, which was separate from the approximately 610-subject first cohort. Sequencing was done on a sample of PBMCs. The chain couples TRBV7-2 to TRBJ2-3; the D gene is perhaps TRBD2, on 7 matching bases. The receptor's source is a man younger than 45 in good health and CMV-seropositive. The DNA sequence is TGTGCCAGCGGGGGGGCTAGCACAGATACGCAGTATTTT. It translates as CASGGASTDTQYF.